The 20 T cell receptor beta chains listed next were all sequenced from one sample in a study of T cells in Graves' hyperthyroidism and ophthalmopathy. RNA transcripts served as the template for amplifying TCR beta CDR3 regions. An initial round of RT-PCR targeting the TCR CDR3 relied on the HTBI primer set. TCRdb recomputed calls from the multiplex PCR reads with MiXCR, one row per CDR3 protein. The table includes around 600,000 distinct CDR3 sequences, around 15% detected once. Source material: blood. The receptors shown here come from a woman aged 35 to 49 with Graves' ophthalmopathy.

The chain is built from TRBV30 and TRBJ1-1; D is ambiguous. Trimming stripped 0 bases from V and 0 bases from J, with 11 bases between. The CDR3 length is 15 residues. Germline V gives CDR1 GTSNPN, CDR2 SVGIG (reference sequence). CDR3 in amino acids: CAWSVKRGMNTEAFF. The CDR3 bases are TGTGCCTGGAGTGTAAAGCGGGGAATGAACACTGAAGCTTTCTTT.

This clonotype was counted only a few times. The chain links TRBV3-1 to TRBJ2-6, with D unresolved. CDR3 length: 14 amino acids. V shed 6 bases and J shed 2 bases, with 8 bases lying between them. Germline values: CDR1 LGHDT, CDR2 YNNKEL (reference sequence). CDR3: CASSRSPGANVLTF. Here the CDR3 DNA reads TGTGCCAGCAGTCGATCCCCTGGGGCCAACGTCCTGACTTTC.

In the case of this clonotype: One base away lies a much larger clone, so this may be a sequencing read error. Here the CDR3 omits its conserved ending phenylalanine or tryptophan, so a read error is the likely source. The CDR3 loop reads CSARGDGHTGELFL. DNA for the CDR3: TGCAGTGCTAGAGGGGACGGGCACACCGGGGAGCTGTTTCTT. This chain connects TRBV20-1 to TRBJ2-2, with D possibly called TRBD1 or TRBD2 (5 bases each). Germline V gene data show CDR1 as DFQATT and CDR2 as SNEGSKA (reference sequence). CDR3 length: 14 amino acids. V was pared by 1 base and J by 3 bases, with 9 bases between.

This clonotype was recorded at least ten times. This chain uses TRBV27 with TRBJ2-1, with D perhaps matching TRBD2 (5 bases). CDR3 length: 13 amino acids. Germline CDR1 reads MNHEY; CDR2 reads SMNVEV (reference sequence). The V end lost 2 bases, the J end lost 6 bases, and 8 bases lay between the germline ends. The CDR3 spells CASSLTRVNEQFF. As DNA, the CDR3 is TGTGCCAGCAGTTTAACTAGAGTCAATGAGCAGTTCTTC.

The table lists this clonotype with a few counts. One end of the junction is discordant with germline, which a read error may explain. This chain joins TRBV20-1 and TRBJ2-5; 10 bases fit TRBD2. Germline V gene lookup returns CDR1 DFQATT and CDR2 SNEGSKA (reference sequence). There are 12 residues in the CDR3. In DNA, the CDR3 is TGCAGTGCTGCCAAGACTCTAGCGGGGGATGACTTC. Encoded protein: CSAAKTLAGDDF.

This clonotype was detected many times. The V call is TRBV7-9, the J call TRBJ2-1; D possibly corresponds to TRBD2 (5 bases). This CDR3 has 15 amino acids. Trimming removed 5 bases at V and 1 base at J, with 12 bases between. The germline V gene encodes CDR1 SEHNR and CDR2 FQNEAQ (reference sequence). The CDR3 bases are TGTGCCAGCAGCCTACGAGGGATTTCCTACAATGAGCAGTTCTTC. It is translated as CASSLRGISYNEQFF.

This clonotype occurred many times. The rearrangement joins TRBV7-9 to TRBJ2-5; D unclear. Germline-derived CDR1 and CDR2 are SEHNR and FQNEAQ (reference sequence). This CDR3 contains 12 residues. Trimming shortened V by 7 bases and J by 5 bases, and 11 bases separated the two germline ends. For the CDR3, the DNA is TGTGCCAGCAATCTGAATCGGGAGACCCAGTACTTC. It specifies CASNLNRETQYF.

This clonotype was observed many times. The rearrangement links TRBV29-1 to TRBJ2-7, with 8 bases aligning to TRBD1. Germline assignment: CDR1 SQVTM and CDR2 ANQGSEA. The CDR3 is made up of 13 amino acids. Trimming removed 5 bases from V and 3 bases from J; junction bases left unmatched: 6. The CDR3 sequence is CSVLRTGSYEQYF. CDR3 coding DNA: TGCAGCGTTCTGAGGACAGGGAGCTACGAGCAGTACTTC.

This clonotype has at least ten counts. This rearrangement joins TRBV20-1 to TRBJ2-7; tentatively, D is TRBD1 (6 bases). The germline CDR1 and CDR2 sequences are DFQATT and SNEGSKA (reference sequence). There are 15 residues in the CDR3. Trimming left V 3 bases short and J 0 bases short, with 15 bases between. CDR3 residues: CSASADSTLSYEQYF. CDR3 DNA sequence: TGCAGTGCTAGTGCGGACAGCACTCTCTCCTACGAGCAGTACTTC.

The CDR3 bases are TGCGCCAGCAGCTTGGAACAGGGGCCCACAGATACGCAGTATTTT. It yields the protein CASSLEQGPTDTQYF. The V gene is TRBV5-1, the J gene TRBJ2-3; 7 nucleotides align to TRBD1. The germline CDR1 and CDR2 sequences are SGHRS and YFSETQ. V gave up 0 bases and J gave up 2 bases; unmatched junction bases: 3. This CDR3 comprises 15 residues.

This clonotype was seen more than once but under ten times. The chain recombines TRBV20-1 with TRBJ1-1, with D uncertain. The germline CDR1 and CDR2 sequences are DFQATT and SNEGSKA (reference sequence). V gave up 5 bases and J gave up 5 bases, with 12 bases separating them. This CDR3 is built from 12 residues. The CDR3 coding sequence is TGCAGTGCTCCTTCCTCCGAGACTGAAGCTTTCTTT. Its translation is CSAPSSETEAFF.

The rearrangement joins TRBV20-1 to TRBJ2-7, with 11 bases matching TRBD2. The CDR3 sequence is 16 residues long. Germline CDR1 reads DFQATT; CDR2 reads SNEGSKA (reference sequence). Trimming cost V 0 bases and J 4 bases; bases outside gene matches: 8. CDR3 sequence: CSARDATTSGSYEQYF. The CDR3 DNA reads TGCAGTGCTAGAGATGCAACTACTAGCGGGAGTTACGAGCAGTACTTC.

The rearrangement joins TRBV19 to TRBJ2-1; D might be TRBD2 (6 bases). The CDR3 runs to 17 residues. With 0 bases removed from V and 2 bases from J, the gap between germline ends came to 14 bases. Germline V gene lookup returns CDR1 LNHDA and CDR2 SQIVND (reference sequence). The CDR3 region is CASSIDLSGPPYNEQFF. DNA of the CDR3: TGTGCCAGTAGTATAGATCTAAGCGGGCCTCCCTACAATGAGCAGTTCTTC.

A note on this clonotype: The final CDR3 position lacks the conserved phenylalanine or tryptophan, pointing to a likely read error. The V and J genes are TRBV6-2 or TRBV6-3 and TRBJ2-3, with a possible D match to TRBD2 (5 bases). V was pared by 7 bases and J by 0 bases, with 14 bases between. Germline CDR1 MNHEY, CDR2 SVGEGT. The CDR3 totals 15 residues. The CDR3 DNA reads as TGTGCCAGCACCCAAATGAGGGAGAGCACAGATACGCAGTATGTT. This codes for CASTQMRESTDTQYV.

This clonotype appeared many times. DNA for the CDR3: TGTGCCAGCAGTTTACCCGCTCAGACAGGAACAAACACTGAAGCTTTCTTT. Protein product: CASSLPAQTGTNTEAFF. V gene TRBV28 combines with J gene TRBJ1-1; D is perhaps TRBD1 (6 bases). The CDR3 covers 17 residues. From germline, CDR1 is MDHEN and CDR2 SYDVKM. V was cut by 2 bases and J by 2 bases, with 18 bases left in between.

This clonotype was recorded at least ten times. The chain uses TRBV12-3 or TRBV12-4 and TRBJ2-7; tentatively, D is TRBD1 (5 bases). There are 16 residues in the CDR3. V was shortened by 3 bases and J by 2 bases, with 17 bases between the two germline ends. The CDR3, as DNA: TGTGCCAGCAGTTTGAGAACAGGCCGCAAGACCTACGAGCAGTACTTC. It is translated as CASSLRTGRKTYEQYF.

J is TRBJ2-7 and V is TRBV5-1; D is perhaps TRBD1 or TRBD2 (5 bases each). The CDR3 loop spans 15 amino acids. V lost 0 bases and J 3 bases, leaving 13 bases between the germline ends. The V gene's germline CDR1 is SGHRS and CDR2 YFSETQ. The CDR3 nucleotides read TGCGCCAGCAGCTTGGATGTCGGGGCCAACTACGAGCAGTACTTC. The encoded protein is CASSLDVGANYEQYF.

The table lists this clonotype with many counts. The CDR3 nucleotides read TGCGCCAGCAGCTTGGAGGGGAGTTCCAATCAGCCCCAGCATTTT. Translating it yields CASSLEGSSNQPQHF. The rearrangement links TRBV5-1 to TRBJ1-5; a possible D gene is TRBD1 (5 bases). This CDR3 is 15 amino acids long. The germline V gene encodes CDR1 SGHRS and CDR2 YFSETQ. V was pared by 0 bases and J by 3 bases, with 10 bases between.

This clonotype was found many times. The CDR3 is CASSLSQGMVEAFF. As DNA, the CDR3 is TGTGCCAGCTCACTATCACAGGGGATGGTTGAAGCTTTCTTT. The J gene is TRBJ1-1, the V gene TRBV18; 7 positions match TRBD1. Per the germline V gene, CDR1 is KGHSH and CDR2 is LQKENI. V lost 4 bases, J lost 7 bases, and 9 bases stayed unmatched. The CDR3 extends over 14 amino acids.

This clonotype was seen a few times. The chain uses TRBV12-3 or TRBV12-4 and TRBJ2-2, with TRBD1 matching over 8 bases. With V trimmed by 1 base and J by 7 bases, 5 bases remained unmatched. The length of the CDR3 is 15 residues. CDR3 in amino acids: CASSLVWTGHGELFF. CDR3 coding DNA: TGTGCCAGCAGTTTAGTTTGGACAGGGCACGGGGAGCTGTTTTTT.